The T cell receptor beta chain under discussion was sequenced for a study of T cells after posttransplantation cyclophosphamide. The repertoire was sequenced with immunoSEQ multiplex PCR; TCRdb's copy has only in-frame clones and lacks some. Among 50,000 to 65,000 clones listed, around 83% were seen once. Study outcomes and limitations: TRB overlap between skin or GI tissue T cells and blood was limited. Later blood repertoires were often dominated by clones from the donor CD8+ memory compartment. After PTCy, TRB diversity resembled that of CNI/methotrexate controls.

Germline lookup yields CDR1 MDHEN and CDR2 SYDVKM. The CDR3 has 15 residues. The germline V and J ends were trimmed by 6 bases and 3 bases, with 14 bases remaining between them. About this clone itself: The antigen is not known. Other DNA variants within this sample encode the same CDR3.

This TCR was recovered from a man younger than 45 with a blood cancer, CMV-positive, and with a related stem cell donor. The sample taken for sequencing was PBMCs. The chain links TRBV28 to TRBJ2-2, with D maybe TRBD2 (7 bases). The CDR3 sequence is CASSPRGGYTGELFF. CDR3 nucleotide sequence: TGTGCCAGCAGCCCAAGGGGGGGTTACACCGGGGAGCTGTTTTTT.